A selection of T cell receptor beta chains follows, all from one sample in a study of T cell responses to AZD1222 COVID-19 vaccine. The table came from immunoSEQ multiplex PCR; TCRdb's copy has only in-frame clones and leaves some out. The table records about 110,000 clones, around nine tenths of them present only once. The sample was peripheral blood, taken 28 days after the second AZD1222 dose. The receptors were gathered from an adult who received the AZD1222 COVID-19 vaccine. Both conserved end residues are part of each CDR3. D genes are given only for firm matches. Clone size is stated in some rows and not others, as once, few, many or a class when expanded.

V gene	clone size	D gene	J gene	CDR3 DNA	CDR3 protein
TRBV5-4	once	TRBD1	TRBJ2-1	TGTGCCAGCAGCTTGGGGACAGGATTGGTTCGTGAGCAGTTCTTC	CASSLGTGLVREQFF
TRBV2	.	TRBD2	TRBJ2-7	TGTGCCAGCAGCGGGGGGGATGGCGAGCAGTACTTC	CASSGGDGEQYF
TRBV14	.	TRBD2	TRBJ2-5	TGTGCCAGCAGCCGCCCTAGCGGGGAGTACCAAGAGACCCAGTACTTC	CASSRPSGEYQETQYF
TRBV9	once	.	TRBJ2-1	TGTGCCAGCAGCGTAGTTGGCGTCGAGGGCATCAATGAGCAGTTCTTC	CASSVVGVEGINEQFF
TRBV3-1/TRBV3-2	few	TRBD1	TRBJ2-7	TGTGCCAGCAGCCGAGGACAGGCGGGTAACGAGCAGTACTTC	CASSRGQAGNEQYF
TRBV6-1	.	.	TRBJ1-3	TGTGCCAGCAGTGAACGGGCAGGCGGCTCTGGAAACACCATATATTTT	CASSERAGGSGNTIYF
TRBV29-1	.	.	TRBJ2-2	TGCAGCGTTGCTTCGGGGGAGGGGGCTAGCGGGGAGCTGTTTTTT	CSVASGEGASGELFF
TRBV12-3/TRBV12-4	.	.	TRBJ1-5	TGTGCCAGCAGTTTGGAAAGGAATCAGCCCCAGCATTTT	CASSLERNQPQHF
TRBV27	once	.	TRBJ2-7	TGTGCCAGCAGTTTATCGACCCCTAGGGTCGAGCAGTACTTC	CASSLSTPRVEQYF
TRBV30	few	TRBD1	TRBJ2-7	TGTGCCTGGACTTCGAGACAGGGCGGATACGAGCAGTACTTC	CAWTSRQGGYEQYF
TRBV5-4	.	.	TRBJ1-3	TGTGCCAGCAGCAGAGGGGGGGTTGGAAACACCATATATTTT	CASSRGGVGNTIYF
TRBV2	.	.	TRBJ1-5	TGTGCCAGTTCCCTTGGAGGGTCCGGGCAGCCCCAGCATTTT	CASSLGGSGQPQHF
TRBV5-4	.	TRBD1	TRBJ1-2	TGTGCCAGCAGCTTTGGGACAGGGAGCGGCTATGGCTACACCTTC	CASSFGTGSGYGYTF
TRBV28	.	.	TRBJ1-1	TGTGCCAGCAGTTTATCGGCAGGGCTGGGCACTGAAGCTTTCTTT	CASSLSAGLGTEAFF
TRBV5-4	.	TRBD1	TRBJ2-2	TGTGCCAGCAGCTACATCCCCCCGGGACAGGGGGCCGGGGAGCTGTTTTTT	CASSYIPPGQGAGELFF
TRBV10-3	once	.	TRBJ2-5	TGTGCCATCCAAACAGGGGACTCCGAGACCCAGTACTTC	CAIQTGDSETQYF
TRBV5-1	.	.	TRBJ2-7	TGCGCCAGCAGCGGAGCAGAACCCTACGAGCAGTACTTC	CASSGAEPYEQYF
TRBV28	.	TRBD1	TRBJ2-3	TGTGCCAGCAGGACAGGGGGCGTCGGAGATACGCAGTATTTT	CASRTGGVGDTQYF
TRBV5-4	.	TRBD2	TRBJ2-5	TGTGCCAGCAGCTCTGGTGGGACTAGCGGGGGATCGGAGACCCAGTACTTC	CASSSGGTSGGSETQYF
TRBV6-5	.	.	TRBJ2-6	TGTGCCAGCCGCAGGACACCTGGGGCCAACGTCCTGACTTTC	CASRRTPGANVLTF
TRBV4-1	.	.	TRBJ1-4	TGCGCCAGCAGCACCCAGCCAGGAGCAACTAATGAAAAACTGTTTTTT	CASSTQPGATNEKLFF
TRBV27	.	.	TRBJ1-5	TGTGCCAGCAGTCCCGAGGGGGTCGGGCAGCCCCAGCATTTT	CASSPEGVGQPQHF
TRBV5-4	.	.	TRBJ1-1	TGTGCCAGCAGCTCCGCAAGGAACACTGAAGCTTTCTTT	CASSSARNTEAFF
TRBV3-1/TRBV3-2	.	.	TRBJ1-5	TGTGCCAGCAGCCGGGGCCAGACCAATCAGCCCCAGCATTTT	CASSRGQTNQPQHF
TRBV15	.	TRBD1	TRBJ1-5	TGTGCCACCAGCAGAGGACAGGGGCATCAGCCCCAGCATTTT	CATSRGQGHQPQHF
TRBV6-5	.	.	TRBJ2-7	TGTGCCAGCCAGGGTCGGGGGGCCGTCTACGAGCAGTACTTC	CASQGRGAVYEQYF
TRBV24-1	.	TRBD1	TRBJ2-7	TGTGCCACCAGTGATCCGGGACAGGGTTCCTACGAGCAGTACTTC	CATSDPGQGSYEQYF
TRBV2	.	.	TRBJ1-6	TGTGCCAGCAAGGGGTGGGATTCACCCCTCCACTTT	CASKGWDSPLHF
TRBV6-5	.	.	TRBJ2-7	TGTGCCAGCGATCCGGTGCTGGAGTTTTGGGACGAGCAGTACTTC	CASDPVLEFWDEQYF
TRBV27	.	.	TRBJ2-7	TGTGCCAGCAGTTTACCTTGGACTTACGAGCAGTACTTC	CASSLPWTYEQYF
TRBV5-6	.	TRBD1	TRBJ2-7	TGTGCCAGCAGCTTGGAGATACCCACAGGGGCTCCCTTGGGAGAGCAGTACTTC	CASSLEIPTGAPLGEQYF
TRBV5-6	.	.	TRBJ2-7	TGTGCCAGCAGCGCTGGTTGGGGAGACTACGAGCAGTACTTC	CASSAGWGDYEQYF
TRBV12-3/TRBV12-4	few	.	TRBJ1-2	TGTGCCAGCAGTTTAGCTGGGCCCTATGGCTACACCTTC	CASSLAGPYGYTF
TRBV7-9	.	.	TRBJ2-7	TGTGCCAGTACACAGGGGAGGGTAGACGAGCAGTACTTC	CASTQGRVDEQYF
TRBV3-1/TRBV3-2	.	.	TRBJ2-7	TGTGCCAGCAGCCCTGGACACGGCCTGGGGTACGAGCAGTACTTC	CASSPGHGLGYEQYF
TRBV28	.	.	TRBJ1-2	TGTGCCAGCAGCGGTAGGTTCGTCGATGGCTACACCTTC	CASSGRFVDGYTF
TRBV9	.	TRBD2	TRBJ2-2	TGTGCCAGCAGCCCCACGGGGGGGCCTGCTGGGGAGCTGTTTTTT	CASSPTGGPAGELFF
TRBV5-1	.	.	TRBJ2-3	TGCGCCAGCAGCCCGGAGACGGCCGTATCGAATACGCAGTATTTT	CASSPETAVSNTQYF
TRBV3-1/TRBV3-2	.	TRBD1	TRBJ1-2	TGTGCCAGCAGCCATTTGGACAGGGGCGGCTATGGCTACACCTTC	CASSHLDRGGYGYTF
TRBV3-1/TRBV3-2	once	.	TRBJ1-6	TGTGCCAGCAGCCAAGGGTTCGCTGTGAATTCACCCCTCCACTTT	CASSQGFAVNSPLHF
TRBV10-1	.	TRBD1	TRBJ1-2	TGCGCCAGCAGCTCCCAGGGGGCATTCGGCTACACCTTC	CASSSQGAFGYTF
TRBV6-2/TRBV6-3	.	.	TRBJ2-1	TGTGCCAGCAGTTACTTCGACCAGTCCTACAATGAGCAGTTCTTC	CASSYFDQSYNEQFF
TRBV12-3/TRBV12-4	.	.	TRBJ1-2	TGTGCCAGCAGTTTAGGGGAAGTCTATGGCTACACCTTC	CASSLGEVYGYTF
TRBV5-1	.	TRBD1	TRBJ1-2	TGCGCCAGCAGCTTGACAGGGGCTAACTATGGCTACACCTTC	CASSLTGANYGYTF
TRBV2	.	TRBD1	TRBJ2-7	TGTGCCAGCACCCGGGACAGGGGGCAAGAGCAGTACTTC	CASTRDRGQEQYF
TRBV28	.	.	TRBJ2-1	TGTGCCAGCAGGCAGGGGTTCTATGAGCAGTTCTTC	CASRQGFYEQFF
TRBV12-3/TRBV12-4	.	.	TRBJ2-2	TGTGCCAGCAGTTTTAACTCCGGGGAGCTGTTTTTT	CASSFNSGELFF
TRBV11-1	few	.	TRBJ1-6	TGTGCCAGCAGCTTAAGACAGACCAATTCACCCCTCCACTTT	CASSLRQTNSPLHF
TRBV29-1	.	TRBD1	TRBJ2-3	TGCAGCGTTCGAGGACAGGGCACAGATACGCAGTATTTT	CSVRGQGTDTQYF
TRBV29-1	.	.	TRBJ1-1	TGCAGCGTTGGGACAGTGAACACTGAAGCTTTCTTT	CSVGTVNTEAFF
TRBV7-3	.	TRBD1	TRBJ2-3	TGTGCCAGCAGCCATGGGCAGGGGGCGAATACGCAGTATTTT	CASSHGQGANTQYF
TRBV28	.	TRBD1	TRBJ2-5	TGTGCCAGCAGTTCGGGACAGGGAGAGACCCAGTACTTC	CASSSGQGETQYF
TRBV7-9	.	.	TRBJ1-1	TGTGCCAGCCCGGCCCGGGGGGGGCCCAACACTGAAGCTTTCTTT	CASPARGGPNTEAFF
TRBV12-3/TRBV12-4	.	.	TRBJ2-5	TGTGCCAGCAGATGGGCCGGAGAGACCCAGTACTTC	CASRWAGETQYF
TRBV28	.	.	TRBJ1-4	TGTGCCAGCAGGGTAACCCCAGAGCTACATGAAAAACTGTTTTTT	CASRVTPELHEKLFF
TRBV28	.	.	TRBJ2-7	TGTGCCAGCAGTTTACCTTCCCCCTACGAGCAGTACTTC	CASSLPSPYEQYF
TRBV5-1	.	.	TRBJ2-5	TGCGCCAGCAGCTTTAGCGAGACCCAGTACTTC	CASSFSETQYF
TRBV6-2/TRBV6-3	.	.	TRBJ2-1	TGTGCCAGCAGTTACTCAGGGCCCAATGAGCAGTTCTTC	CASSYSGPNEQFF
TRBV19	.	.	TRBJ1-6	TGTGCCAGTAGTCCTCAACCCGGAAGAGACTCACCCCTCCACTTT	CASSPQPGRDSPLHF